A selection of T cell receptor beta chains follows, all from one sample in a study of blood T cell repertoires in COVID-19. Generated by immunoSEQ multiplex PCR, the TCRdb table keeps only in-frame clones and is missing some. The sample lists 490,000 or so clones, approximately 90% occurring once. Specimen: PBMCs or T cells enriched from blood (not recorded which). The receptors stem from a woman aged 55-69 years who had recovered from COVID-19. Both conserved end residues are part of each CDR3. The D gene is left open where the match is weak. Some rows have no size entry. The others give once, few or many, or a class for an expanded clone.

clone size: .; J gene: TRBJ2-3; V gene: TRBV24-1; CDR3 length: 17; D gene: TRBD2; CDR3 protein: CATSDPGTSGGTDTQYF; CDR3 DNA: TGTGCCACCAGTGACCCTGGGACTAGCGGGGGAACAGATACGCAGTATTTT
clone size: once; J gene: TRBJ2-5; V gene: TRBV5-5; CDR3 length: 15; D gene: .; CDR3 protein: CASSLGLASGETQYF; CDR3 DNA: TGTGCCAGCAGCTTGGGGCTAGCCTCGGGAGAGACCCAGTACTTC
clone size: .; J gene: TRBJ1-1; V gene: TRBV7-9; CDR3 length: 15; D gene: TRBD1; CDR3 protein: CASSRAGQGNTEAFF; CDR3 DNA: TGTGCCAGCAGCCGCGCGGGACAGGGGAACACTGAAGCTTTCTTT
clone size: .; J gene: TRBJ1-1; V gene: TRBV19; CDR3 length: 14; D gene: .; CDR3 protein: CASSEYGADTEAFF; CDR3 DNA: TGTGCCAGTAGTGAATATGGGGCGGACACTGAAGCTTTCTTT
clone size: .; J gene: TRBJ2-3; V gene: TRBV2; CDR3 length: 16; D gene: TRBD2; CDR3 protein: CASSAGLAGGTDTQYF; CDR3 DNA: TGTGCCAGCAGTGCGGGACTAGCGGGGGGCACAGATACGCAGTATTTT
clone size: .; J gene: TRBJ2-1; V gene: TRBV5-1; CDR3 length: 16; D gene: TRBD1; CDR3 protein: CASSSDDRGSGNEQFF; CDR3 DNA: TGCGCCAGCAGCTCGGACGACAGGGGCTCGGGCAATGAGCAGTTCTTC
clone size: .; J gene: TRBJ2-3; V gene: TRBV4-1; CDR3 length: 15; D gene: TRBD2; CDR3 protein: CASSQGGGATDTQYF; CDR3 DNA: TGCGCCAGCAGCCAGGGCGGGGGGGCGACAGATACGCAGTATTTT
clone size: .; J gene: TRBJ1-5; V gene: TRBV3-1/TRBV3-2; CDR3 length: 14; D gene: TRBD1; CDR3 protein: CASSLGTGNQPQHF; CDR3 DNA: TGTGCCAGCAGCCTTGGGACAGGCAATCAGCCCCAGCATTTT
clone size: .; J gene: TRBJ1-1; V gene: TRBV3-1/TRBV3-2; CDR3 length: 12; D gene: TRBD1; CDR3 protein: CASSLNRQGAFF; CDR3 DNA: TGTGCCAGCAGCCTAAACCGACAGGGGGCTTTCTTT
clone size: .; J gene: TRBJ1-3; V gene: TRBV4-1; CDR3 length: 18; D gene: .; CDR3 protein: CASSQDFAGGAGGNTIYF; CDR3 DNA: TGCGCCAGCAGCCAAGATTTCGCCGGGGGGGCGGGAGGAAACACCATATATTTT
clone size: .; J gene: TRBJ1-4; V gene: TRBV28; CDR3 length: 15; D gene: TRBD1; CDR3 protein: CASTPGGAGNEKLFF; CDR3 DNA: TGTGCCAGCACCCCAGGGGGAGCCGGTAATGAAAAACTGTTTTTT
clone size: .; J gene: TRBJ1-2; V gene: TRBV11-2; CDR3 length: 14; D gene: TRBD1; CDR3 protein: CASSPDRGDYGYTF; CDR3 DNA: TGTGCCAGCAGCCCCGACAGGGGCGACTATGGCTACACCTTC
clone size: .; J gene: TRBJ2-2; V gene: TRBV24-1; CDR3 length: 16; D gene: .; CDR3 protein: CATSARQWAGTGELFF; CDR3 DNA: TGTGCCACCAGTGCCCGACAGTGGGCAGGAACCGGGGAGCTGTTTTTT
clone size: .; J gene: TRBJ2-3; V gene: TRBV3-1/TRBV3-2; CDR3 length: 16; D gene: .; CDR3 protein: CASSQVGGTSTDTQYF; CDR3 DNA: TGTGCCAGCAGCCAAGTGGGCGGGACGAGCACAGATACGCAGTATTTT
clone size: .; J gene: TRBJ1-1; V gene: TRBV6-5; CDR3 length: 13; D gene: .; CDR3 protein: CASSLIRAGEAFF; CDR3 DNA: TGTGCCAGCAGTCTGATCCGTGCAGGGGAAGCTTTCTTT
clone size: .; J gene: TRBJ1-1; V gene: TRBV11-2; CDR3 length: 14; D gene: .; CDR3 protein: CASSLRVQNTEAFF; CDR3 DNA: TGTGCCAGCAGCTTGCGGGTCCAGAACACTGAAGCTTTCTTT
clone size: .; J gene: TRBJ2-3; V gene: TRBV11-2; CDR3 length: 12; D gene: .; CDR3 protein: CASSLGGGAQYF; CDR3 DNA: TGTGCCAGCAGCTTAGGAGGAGGGGCGCAGTATTTT
clone size: .; J gene: TRBJ2-2; V gene: TRBV6-5; CDR3 length: 16; D gene: .; CDR3 protein: CASSYRRAGNTGELFF; CDR3 DNA: TGTGCCAGCAGTTACCGCAGGGCTGGGAACACCGGGGAGCTGTTTTTT
clone size: once; J gene: TRBJ1-2; V gene: TRBV11-2; CDR3 length: 13; D gene: .; CDR3 protein: CASSVRGNYGYTF; CDR3 DNA: TGTGCCAGCAGCGTTCGGGGAAACTATGGCTACACCTTC
clone size: .; J gene: TRBJ2-1; V gene: TRBV3-1/TRBV3-2; CDR3 length: 14; D gene: .; CDR3 protein: CASSLGSSYNEQFF; CDR3 DNA: TGTGCCAGCAGCCTAGGGAGCTCCTACAATGAGCAGTTCTTC
clone size: .; J gene: TRBJ2-3; V gene: TRBV10-1; CDR3 length: 16; D gene: TRBD2; CDR3 protein: CASSESLAGGSDTQYF; CDR3 DNA: TGCGCCAGCAGTGAGTCACTAGCGGGGGGTAGTGATACGCAGTATTTT
clone size: .; J gene: TRBJ1-2; V gene: TRBV2; CDR3 length: 14; D gene: TRBD1; CDR3 protein: CASTAGEGGFGYTF; CDR3 DNA: TGTGCCAGCACCGCGGGCGAAGGGGGCTTTGGCTACACCTTC
clone size: .; J gene: TRBJ1-1; V gene: TRBV27; CDR3 length: 15; D gene: .; CDR3 protein: CASSFGLVSNTEAFF; CDR3 DNA: TGTGCCAGCAGTTTCGGGTTGGTTTCGAACACTGAAGCTTTCTTT
clone size: .; J gene: TRBJ1-5; V gene: TRBV20-1; CDR3 length: 12; D gene: TRBD1; CDR3 protein: CSASLSDRGQHF; CDR3 DNA: TGCAGTGCTAGTCTGTCCGACAGGGGTCAGCATTTT
clone size: once; J gene: TRBJ1-2; V gene: TRBV24-1; CDR3 length: 16; D gene: TRBD1; CDR3 protein: CATRGPTGTGNYGYTF; CDR3 DNA: TGTGCCACCAGGGGCCCAACCGGGACAGGGAACTATGGCTACACCTTC
clone size: .; J gene: TRBJ2-2; V gene: TRBV10-1; CDR3 length: 13; D gene: .; CDR3 protein: CASSEQDTGELFF; CDR3 DNA: TGCGCCAGCAGTGAGCAGGACACCGGGGAGCTGTTTTTT
clone size: .; J gene: TRBJ2-3; V gene: TRBV5-1; CDR3 length: 18; D gene: TRBD1; CDR3 protein: CASSLAKGQGIGTDTQYF; CDR3 DNA: TGCGCCAGCAGCTTGGCCAAGGGACAGGGGATAGGCACAGATACGCAGTATTTT
clone size: .; J gene: TRBJ2-7; V gene: TRBV19; CDR3 length: 16; D gene: .; CDR3 protein: CASSSRRTGSSYEQYF; CDR3 DNA: TGTGCCAGTAGCTCACGTCGCACAGGAAGCTCCTACGAGCAGTACTTC
clone size: .; J gene: TRBJ1-1; V gene: TRBV4-1; CDR3 length: 16; D gene: TRBD1; CDR3 protein: CASSQESGDRQLEAFF; CDR3 DNA: TGCGCCAGCAGCCAAGAGTCCGGGGACAGACAACTTGAAGCTTTCTTT
clone size: .; J gene: TRBJ2-1; V gene: TRBV6-1; CDR3 length: 13; D gene: .; CDR3 protein: CASSEEGGTEQFF; CDR3 DNA: TGTGCCAGCAGTGAAGAGGGAGGGACAGAGCAGTTCTTC
clone size: .; J gene: TRBJ2-3; V gene: TRBV2; CDR3 length: 14; D gene: TRBD2; CDR3 protein: CASTLAGGLSTQYF; CDR3 DNA: TGTGCCAGCACCCTAGCGGGGGGGCTTAGTACGCAGTATTTT
clone size: .; J gene: TRBJ2-7; V gene: TRBV5-4; CDR3 length: 16; D gene: TRBD1; CDR3 protein: CASSSGGGTPSSEQYF; CDR3 DNA: TGTGCCAGCAGCTCAGGGGGTGGGACCCCTTCCTCCGAGCAGTACTTC
clone size: .; J gene: TRBJ2-7; V gene: TRBV2; CDR3 length: 12; D gene: .; CDR3 protein: CASSKTSWEQYF; CDR3 DNA: TGTGCCAGCAGTAAAACTAGTTGGGAGCAGTACTTC
clone size: .; J gene: TRBJ1-1; V gene: TRBV13; CDR3 length: 13; D gene: .; CDR3 protein: CASSLARDTEAFF; CDR3 DNA: TGTGCCAGCAGCTTAGCGAGAGACACTGAAGCTTTCTTT
clone size: .; J gene: TRBJ2-5; V gene: TRBV3-1/TRBV3-2; CDR3 length: 16; D gene: TRBD2; CDR3 protein: CASSHASGAFQETQYF; CDR3 DNA: TGTGCCAGCAGCCACGCTAGCGGGGCTTTCCAAGAGACCCAGTACTTC
clone size: .; J gene: TRBJ2-3; V gene: TRBV3-1/TRBV3-2; CDR3 length: 11; D gene: .; CDR3 protein: CASSSGDTQYF; CDR3 DNA: TGTGCCAGCAGCAGCGGGGATACGCAGTATTTT
clone size: .; J gene: TRBJ2-1; V gene: TRBV5-1; CDR3 length: 15; D gene: TRBD1; CDR3 protein: CASSSQGAFYNEQFF; CDR3 DNA: TGCGCCAGCAGCTCTCAGGGGGCTTTCTACAATGAGCAGTTCTTC
clone size: .; J gene: TRBJ1-2; V gene: TRBV6-1; CDR3 length: 16; D gene: .; CDR3 protein: CASSEMEGSSNYGYTF; CDR3 DNA: TGTGCCAGCAGTGAAATGGAGGGTTCGTCTAACTATGGCTACACCTTC
clone size: .; J gene: TRBJ1-4; V gene: TRBV5-4; CDR3 length: 15; D gene: .; CDR3 protein: CASSPNRENNEKLFF; CDR3 DNA: TGTGCCAGCAGCCCCAACAGGGAAAATAATGAAAAACTGTTTTTT
clone size: .; J gene: TRBJ1-2; V gene: TRBV4-1; CDR3 length: 16; D gene: .; CDR3 protein: CASSQDTGGLGYGYTF; CDR3 DNA: TGCGCCAGCAGCCAAGATACGGGGGGGCTCGGCTATGGCTACACCTTC
clone size: .; J gene: TRBJ1-5; V gene: TRBV19; CDR3 length: 14; D gene: TRBD1; CDR3 protein: CASSIGQVNQPQHF; CDR3 DNA: TGTGCCAGTAGTATCGGACAGGTGAATCAGCCCCAGCATTTT
clone size: .; J gene: TRBJ1-3; V gene: TRBV4-1; CDR3 length: 14; D gene: TRBD1; CDR3 protein: CASSPQGTVNTIYF; CDR3 DNA: TGCGCCAGCAGCCCACAGGGGACGGTAAACACCATATATTTT
clone size: few; J gene: TRBJ2-7; V gene: TRBV7-2; CDR3 length: 9; D gene: .; CDR3 protein: CASSPPTHF; CDR3 DNA: TGTGCCAGCAGCCCTCCTACGCACTTC
clone size: .; J gene: TRBJ2-7; V gene: TRBV5-1; CDR3 length: 14; D gene: .; CDR3 protein: CASEGGTVAYEQYF; CDR3 DNA: TGCGCCAGCGAAGGGGGGACAGTGGCCTACGAGCAGTACTTC